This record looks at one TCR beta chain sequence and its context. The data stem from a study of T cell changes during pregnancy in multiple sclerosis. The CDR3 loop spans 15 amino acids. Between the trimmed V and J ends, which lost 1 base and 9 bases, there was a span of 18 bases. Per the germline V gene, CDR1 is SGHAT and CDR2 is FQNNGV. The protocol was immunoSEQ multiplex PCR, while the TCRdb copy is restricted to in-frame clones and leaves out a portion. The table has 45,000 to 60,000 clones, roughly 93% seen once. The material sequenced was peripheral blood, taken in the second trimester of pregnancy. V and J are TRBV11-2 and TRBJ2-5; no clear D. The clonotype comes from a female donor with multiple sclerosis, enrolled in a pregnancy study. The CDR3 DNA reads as TGTGCCAGCAGCTTAGTAGACATCCCGAGCATGGCCCAGTACTTC. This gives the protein CASSLVDIPSMAQYF.